This is a list of T cell receptor beta chains from one sample in a study of cytomegalovirus exposure and HLA in healthy donors. Generated by immunoSEQ multiplex PCR, the TCRdb table keeps only in-frame clones and is missing some. The sample lists about 200,000 clones, 79% occurring once. Sample: PBMCs. These TCRs come from a man in his fifties or sixties in good health and CMV-seronegative. Both conserved end residues are part of each CDR3.

>TRBV28|TRBJ1-5
CASSPPPRVRSNQPQHF
>TRBV18|TRBJ1-5
CASSPDRGIQPQHF
>TRBV28|TRBJ2-7
CASSLSSDLSYEQYF
>TRBV10-3|TRBJ1-5
CAISFEENQPQHF
>TRBV5-1|TRBJ1-2
CASATSTGHYGYTF
>TRBV19|TRBJ1-5
CASRQSTGPQHF
>TRBV5-1|TRBJ1-1
CASSSGAANTEAFF
>TRBV7-6|TRBJ2-2
CASSQRREAGELFF
>TRBV2|NA
CASSAYIWEGAYEQYF
>TRBV28|TRBJ1-2
CASNSISGRGPTF
>TRBV6-4|TRBJ2-2
CASRQGAAAGELFF
>TRBV5-1|TRBJ1-4
CASGTGSTNEKLFF
>TRBV7-9|TRBJ2-7
CASSLKYEQYF
>TRBV2|TRBJ2-5
CASSDFSGSETQYF
>TRBV6-4|TRBJ2-1
CASSAPRQGMNEQFF
>TRBV5-1|TRBJ2-5
CASRPRDYMETQYF
>TRBV9|TRBJ2-2
CASRDLSGRDTGELFF
>TRBV5-4|TRBJ2-2
CASSWGQGNTGELFF
>TRBV10-3|TRBJ2-3
CAISEQVDTQYF
>TRBV28|TRBJ2-3
CASSLDRGADTQYF
>TRBV6-5|TRBJ2-3
CASSYYGADTQYF
>TRBV9|TRBJ2-5
CASTSGGRAETQYF
>TRBV19|TRBJ1-2
CASRGQGPNYGYTF
>TRBV7-3|TRBJ2-1
CASSRLAGGYNEQFF
>TRBV9|TRBJ1-1
CASSVLPLNTEAFF
>TRBV7-8|TRBJ1-1
CASSLAGGVNTEAFF
>TRBV5-5|TRBJ1-5
CASSSTGDSNQPQHF
>TRBV7-2|TRBJ2-7
CASTTSQGAGEQYF
>TRBV6-5|TRBJ1-1
CASSYSNLWPEAFF
>TRBV6-1|TRBJ1-6
CASSRQELSSPLHF
>TRBV6-5|TRBJ2-1
CASRGPGQPINEQFF